One TCR beta chain is described in this entry. The antigen this receptor binds is unknown. Base qualities were left out, and no much larger clone turns up one base away. The library was prepared using 5' RACE. These reads were obtained on an Illumina HiSeq 2500. A second PCR of roughly 7 to 12 cycles was run with a J-beta primer mix and a sample-barcoded 5' primer. A unique molecular identifier was introduced onto each TCR beta cDNA molecule by a template-switch 5' adaptor carrying 12 random nucleotides. Each sample yielded at least 3 million CDR3-containing paired-end reads. The Mint cDNA synthesis kit, primed by a TRBC-specific oligonucleotide, was used to synthesize first-strand cDNA from all RNA. All cDNA was treated with uracil-DNA glycosylase and then went through a first 18-cycle PCR with the universal primers M1SS and BC2_uni_R. Per the source publication's procedure: Each sample was normalized by randomly selecting 1 million high-quality reads, each carrying a distinct molecular identifier. Reads with shared molecular identifiers were discarded instead of being binned into consensus sequences. MiTCR, set to a Q25 quality threshold and the strictest error-elimination algorithm, was used for CDR3 identification, clonotype clustering and error correction. Lower-bound total TCR beta diversity was estimated with a nonparametric unseen species model using Euler transformation. In TCRdb, the public reads were trimmed at Q25 with fastp and aligned with MiXCR, with productive beta chains retained. Under each unique CDR3 protein, matching rows form one entry showing the most common genes and DNA. The V and J calls reflect TCRdb's pipeline rather than the authors' work. For this sample there are 550,000 to 800,000 distinct CDR3 sequences; around 32% appear just once. The ten largest clones add up to less than 20% of the sample.

This sample is part of a study of blood T cells in healthy people across ages (dated by TCRdb to the mid-2010s). Describing the broader study: In model experiments, roughly one uniquely barcoded TCR beta cDNA molecule per two T cells was captured by template switching. Age-related changes in TCR beta repertoire diversity were measured in the study by deep sequencing normalized with unique cDNA molecular identifiers. The donors were divided into four age groups: young (average roughly 17 years), middle-aged (about 40), aged (around 59) and long-lived (roughly 86). To avoid experimental bias, donors of different ages were randomly spread across the sequencing lanes. Using the same blood draw, the study looked at two additional independent replicas of 1 million unique cDNA reads for two donors, one aged 18 to 29 and the other aged 80 or older. Beyond this particular receptor, the publication reports: Observed TCR beta diversity per million T cells fell roughly linearly with age, and a significant reduction was already apparent by age about 43. The long-lived group showed more naive CD4+ T cells, fewer expanded clones and increased TCR diversity than the aged group, suggesting age selection. Since profiling was done on bulk unsorted PBMCs, naive and antigen-experienced compartments could not be conclusively compared. The percentage of naive T cells measured by flow cytometry correlated strongly with observed TCR beta diversity. Donor CMV infection status was unknown, potentially confounding age-related changes in expanded clonotypes. Estimates of total diversity from one million sequenced T cells were regarded as lower bounds and underestimates.

The 39 donors, aged roughly 6 to 95 years, were systemically healthy Caucasian individuals from Russia. Each donor gave ten milliliters of peripheral blood, collected into EDTA-treated Vacutainer tubes. Ficoll-Paque density-gradient centrifugation was used to isolate PBMCs, with at least 6 million per sample. Total RNA, at least 5 micrograms per sample, was extracted from PBMCs with Trizol reagent. Naive CD45RAhigh/CD27high T cell percentages were measured by flow cytometry on a PBMC aliquot from every donor. There are 13 amino acids in the CDR3, from cysteine to phenylalanine inclusive. Solely the CDR3 DNA is kept, with 39 bases framed from the first base. CDR1 and CDR2 are read off the germline V gene as KGHSH and LQKENI. V and J are trimmed by 2 bases and 9 bases, and the gene matches miss 1 base of the junction.

Sequences were obtained from blood. The chain is assembled from TRBV18 and TRBJ1-5, with 10 middle bases fitting TRBD1. This receptor was identified in a woman of 80 years or more in good health. Donor details come from another sample of the same person, matched by shared clones. The nucleotide sequence reads TGTGCCAGCTCACCAGGGACAGGGGCGCCCCAGCATTTT. Translation gives CASSPGTGAPQHF.